The clone carrying this T cell receptor (beta chain) was recorded once. What it binds is unknown. These data are taken from a study of T cell responses to AZD1222 COVID-19 vaccine. Study results and limitations: Breadth and depth of Spike-specific TCRs rose after two AZD1222 doses.

Using immunoSEQ multiplex PCR, the repertoire was profiled, and TCRdb retains in-frame clones only, with some absent. The data show 100,000 to 150,000 clones, with around 84% seen just once and roughly an eighth held by the top ten. Germline CDR1 KGHDR, CDR2 SFDVKD. The V gene lost 7 bases and the J gene lost 1 base, with 6 bases spanning the gap. The CDR3 is made up of 12 amino acids. This TCR came from an adult in good health. The chain joins TRBV24-1 to TRBJ1-1; no clear D. The sample consisted of peripheral blood, taken on day 0 of AZD1222 vaccination. CDR3 DNA sequence: TGTGCCACCAGCGAGGAGAACACTGAAGCTTTCTTT. It translates to CATSEENTEAFF.